These 12 T cell receptor beta chains share one sample of origin, sequenced in a study of PD-1 and CTLA-4 blockade in melanoma. This table comes from immunoSEQ multiplex PCR, and its TCRdb copy is limited to in-frame clones, with some not included. The sample holds 9,000 to 13,000 clones, 75% to 85% seen once. The sample in question was CD8+ T cells from peripheral blood, obtained from a patient given anti-PD-1 treatment. The source is a human donor with melanoma.

This clone turned up a few times. The CDR3 nucleotides read TGTGCCAGCAGCTTCGGTCGGGAGGAGGACGAGCAGTACTTC. This gives the protein CASSFGREEDEQYF. The chain couples TRBV5-6 to TRBJ2-7, with 7 bases aligning to TRBD2. CDR1 SGHDT and CDR2 YYEEEE come from the germline V gene. Trimming at V came to 2 bases and at J to 5 bases, leaving 7 bases not matched to a gene. CDR3 size: 14 residues.

This clone came up once. The CDR3 nucleotides read TGTGCCAGCAGCCTCCCGGCGGGGCAGGGACTTTACGAGCAGTACTTC. Translated, it gives CASSLPAGQGLYEQYF. The chain links TRBV7-9 to TRBJ2-7; maybe TRBD2 (6 bases). The V gene lost 5 bases and the J gene lost 4 bases, with 21 bases spanning the gap. CDR1 is SEHNR, CDR2 FQNEAQ, per germline (reference sequence). The CDR3 extends over 16 amino acids.

This rearrangement joins TRBV4-3 to TRBJ2-7, with D possibly being TRBD1 or TRBD2 (5 bases each). The CDR3 is 15 residues long. V lost 3 bases, J lost 0 bases, and 12 bases lay in between. CDR1 is LGHNA, CDR2 YSLEER, per germline. The DNA of the CDR3 is TGCGCCAGCAGCCAGACGGCAGGGAGCTCCTACGAGCAGTACTTC. It translates to CASSQTAGSSYEQYF.

The chain recombines TRBV5-6 with TRBJ1-6; D perhaps matches TRBD1 (5 bases). Germline assignment: CDR1 SGHDT and CDR2 YYEEEE. The CDR3 totals 17 residues. The V gene lost 1 base and the J gene lost 8 bases, with 19 bases spanning the gap. CDR3 amino acids: CASSLFLVRGTDSPLHF. As DNA, the CDR3 is TGTGCCAGCAGCTTGTTTTTGGTTAGAGGGACGGATTCACCCCTCCACTTT.

This chain joins TRBV24-1 and TRBJ2-7; D is possibly TRBD2 (5 bases). This CDR3 is built from 13 residues. Germline-derived CDR1 and CDR2 are KGHDR and SFDVKD. Trimming pared 3 bases from V and 2 bases from J, leaving 7 bases between. This CDR3 is CATSDEGAYEQYF. The CDR3 DNA sequence: TGTGCCACCAGTGATGAGGGAGCCTACGAGCAGTACTTC.

V and J are TRBV5-6 and TRBJ2-1; D gene ambiguous. CDR3 length: 16 residues. V was shortened by 3 bases and J by 2 bases, with 15 bases between the two germline ends. Germline CDR1 and CDR2: SGHDT and YYEEEE. The CDR3 nucleotides read TGTGCCAGCAGCTCGTATGACGGAGCTACCTACAATGAGCAGTTCTTC. It translates to CASSSYDGATYNEQFF.

This chain uses TRBV9 with TRBJ2-6; D may be TRBD1 (6 bases). The CDR3 is 16 residues long. V gave up 0 bases and J gave up 4 bases, with 11 bases separating them. Germline V CDR1 and CDR2: SGDLS, YYNGEE. CDR3 sequence reads: CASSVDRATGANVLTF. The DNA of the CDR3 is TGTGCCAGCAGCGTAGACAGGGCAACAGGGGCCAACGTCCTGACTTTC. Filled out from reference TRBV9 and TRBJ2-6, the complete variable domain reads DSGVTQTPKHLITATGQRVTLRCSPRSGDLSVYWYQQSLDQGLQFLIQYYNGEERAKGNILERFSAQQFPDLHSELNLSSLELGDSALYFCASSVDRATGANVLTFGAGSRLTVL.

The gene calls are TRBV18 and TRBJ2-5; 7 bases map to TRBD2. Germline V CDR1 and CDR2: KGHSH, LQKENI. The CDR3 runs 17 residues. Trimming took 3 bases from V and 1 from J; bases not matched to a gene: 11. CDR3 sequence reads: CASSPATTSDSQETQYF. In DNA, the CDR3 is TGTGCCAGCTCACCGGCGACTACTAGCGATTCCCAAGAGACCCAGTACTTC.

The genes are TRBV12-3 or TRBV12-4 and TRBJ2-5, with 8 nucleotides matching TRBD2. This CDR3 spans 13 amino acids. The V and J ends lost 7 bases and 4 bases, in that order; junction bases with no gene match: 5. CDR3 coding DNA: TGTGCCAGCACCCGGGGGGGGGCAGAGACCCAGTACTTC. Translating it yields CASTRGGAETQYF.

The chain carries TRBV13 and TRBJ2-2; 9 bases agree with TRBD1. Per the germline V gene, CDR1 is PRHDT and CDR2 is FYEKMQ (reference sequence). The CDR3 spans 15 residues. V shed 4 bases and J 5 bases; nucleotides not matched to a gene: 5. The CDR3 DNA reads TGTGCCAGCAGCTATGGGACAGGGCTAACCGGGGAGCTGTTTTTT. This encodes CASSYGTGLTGELFF.

The chain joins TRBV9 to TRBJ1-2, with TRBD1 as a possible D gene (5 bases). Deletions cut 4 bases from V and 5 bases from J, with 12 bases between. The CDR3 has 13 residues. Germline V gives CDR1 SGDLS, CDR2 YYNGEE. The CDR3 is CASSPRDFYGYTF. CDR3 DNA: TGTGCCAGCAGCCCCCGGGACTTTTATGGCTACACCTTC.

This clone is labeled as medium-sized. The J gene is TRBJ1-2, the V gene TRBV6-1; D possibly corresponds to TRBD1 (5 bases). The CDR3 consists of 16 residues. The V and J ends lost 4 bases and 6 bases respectively, with 21 bases between them. Germline loops: CDR1 MNHNS, CDR2 SASEGT. CDR3 sequence reads: CASSVFLDNERDGYTF. CDR3 nucleotides: TGTGCCAGCAGTGTGTTTTTGGACAATGAAAGGGATGGCTACACCTTC.